The present TCR beta chain was sequenced within a study of a mutant IDH1 vaccine in newly diagnosed glioma. Study context: Of treated patients, approximately 60% were men and approximately 40% women, averaging roughly 37 years. Receipt of radiotherapy, temozolomide, or both preceded the study, and most received both. Study results and caveats: Pseudoprogression appeared independent of alterations in top peripheral clonotypes.

To note about this clone: The antigen is unknown. An end of the junction differs from the germline gene, which may be a read error.

TCRdb's copy holds only in-frame clones and misses some; the assay was immunoSEQ multiplex PCR. The sample lists 50,000 or so clones; roughly 85% were seen once. Time point in this sample: baseline, week 1 (first vaccination visit). The treatment was: pre-vaccination baseline after standard-of-care therapy. The CDR3 spans 15 residues. Germline V gene sequence: CDR1 MGHRA, CDR2 YSYEKL. This TCR derives from a man in his forties or fifties with glioma. The J gene is TRBJ2-7, the V gene TRBV4-1; D gene unclear. Source: PBMCs, taken from a glioma patient treated with radiotherapy, temozolomide or both. CDR3 bases: TGCGCCAGCAGCCAAGAAGGTCTTACGTCCTCCGAGCAGTACTTC. It is translated as CASSQEGLTSSEQYF.